The T cell receptor beta chain under discussion was sequenced for a study of control samples from healthy donors and cancer patients. The CDR3 spans 13 residues. The V and J ends lost 4 bases and 1 base respectively, with 8 bases between them. Germline assignment: CDR1 LNHDA and CDR2 SQIVND (reference sequence). The assay was immunoSEQ multiplex PCR, and TCRdb's table has in-frame clones only and misses some. Of 91,000 or so clones listed, 80% to 95% are singletons. This chain connects TRBV19 to TRBJ2-7, with D unresolved. Sequenced material: blood. This TCR was sampled from a woman in her 30s in good health. DNA for the CDR3: TGTGCCAGTAGTAATCCTCCATCCTACGAGCAGTACTTC. This sequence encodes CASSNPPSYEQYF.